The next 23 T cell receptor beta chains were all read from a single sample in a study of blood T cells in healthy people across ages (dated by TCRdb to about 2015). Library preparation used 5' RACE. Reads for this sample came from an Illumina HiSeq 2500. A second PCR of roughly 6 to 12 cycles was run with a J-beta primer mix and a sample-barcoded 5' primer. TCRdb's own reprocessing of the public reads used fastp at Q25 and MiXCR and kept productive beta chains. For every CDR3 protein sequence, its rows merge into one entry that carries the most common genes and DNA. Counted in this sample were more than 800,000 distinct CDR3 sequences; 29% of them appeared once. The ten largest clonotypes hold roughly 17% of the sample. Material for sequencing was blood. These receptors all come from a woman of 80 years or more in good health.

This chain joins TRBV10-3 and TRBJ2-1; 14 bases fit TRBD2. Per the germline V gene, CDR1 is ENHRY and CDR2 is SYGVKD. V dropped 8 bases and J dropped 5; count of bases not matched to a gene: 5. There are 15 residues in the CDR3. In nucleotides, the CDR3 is TGTGCCATCGGACTAGCGGGGGGTCGTCACAATGAGCAGTTCTTC. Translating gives CAIGLAGGRHNEQFF.

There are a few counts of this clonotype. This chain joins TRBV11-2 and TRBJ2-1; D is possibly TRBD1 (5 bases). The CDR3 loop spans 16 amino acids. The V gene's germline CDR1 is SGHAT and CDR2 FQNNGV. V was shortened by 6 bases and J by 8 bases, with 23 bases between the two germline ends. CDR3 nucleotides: TGTGCCAGCAGACCCCCCAAGGCAGGGCGTTGCCATGAGCAGTTCTTC. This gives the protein CASRPPKAGRCHEQFF.

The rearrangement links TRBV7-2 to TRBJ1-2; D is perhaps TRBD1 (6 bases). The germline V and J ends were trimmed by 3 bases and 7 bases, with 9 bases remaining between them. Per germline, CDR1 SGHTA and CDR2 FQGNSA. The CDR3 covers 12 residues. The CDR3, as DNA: TGTGCCAGCAGCTTCAGGGGCCTTGGCTACACCTTC. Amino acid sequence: CASSFRGLGYTF.

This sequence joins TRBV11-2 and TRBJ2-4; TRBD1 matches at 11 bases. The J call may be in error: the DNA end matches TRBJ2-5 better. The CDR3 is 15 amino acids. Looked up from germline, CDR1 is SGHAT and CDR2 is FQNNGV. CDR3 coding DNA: TGTGCCAGCAGCGGACAGGGGGCATCACGGGAGACCCAGTACTTC. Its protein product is CASSGQGASRETQYF.

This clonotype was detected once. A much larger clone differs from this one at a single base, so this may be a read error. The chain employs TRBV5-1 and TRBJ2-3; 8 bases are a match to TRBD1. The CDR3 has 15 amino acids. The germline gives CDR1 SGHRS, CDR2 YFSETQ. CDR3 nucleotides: TGCGCCGGCAGCTCGGCGGGGACAGGCATAGATACGCAGTATTTT. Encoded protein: CAGSSAGTGIDTQYF.

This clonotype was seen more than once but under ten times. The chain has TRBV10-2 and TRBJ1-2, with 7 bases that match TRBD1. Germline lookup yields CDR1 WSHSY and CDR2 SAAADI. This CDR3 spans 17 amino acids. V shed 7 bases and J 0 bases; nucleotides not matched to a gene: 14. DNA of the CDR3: TGCGCCAGCACCCCTGCTCTAGCAGGGGGAGCTAACTATGGCTACACCTTC. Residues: CASTPALAGGANYGYTF.

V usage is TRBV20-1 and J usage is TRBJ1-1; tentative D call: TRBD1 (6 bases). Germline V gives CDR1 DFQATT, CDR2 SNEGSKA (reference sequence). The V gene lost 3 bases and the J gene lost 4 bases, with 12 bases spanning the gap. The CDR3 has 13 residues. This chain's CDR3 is CSASAGQSTEAFF. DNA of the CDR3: TGCAGTGCTAGTGCCGGACAGTCCACTGAAGCTTTCTTT.

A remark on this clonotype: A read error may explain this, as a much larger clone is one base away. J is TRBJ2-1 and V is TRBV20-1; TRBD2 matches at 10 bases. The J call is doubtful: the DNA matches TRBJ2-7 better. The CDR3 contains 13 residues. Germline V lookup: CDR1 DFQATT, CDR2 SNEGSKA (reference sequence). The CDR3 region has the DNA TGCAGTGGAACTAGCGGGGCCTACAATGAGCAGTACTTC. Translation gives CSGTSGAYNEQYF.

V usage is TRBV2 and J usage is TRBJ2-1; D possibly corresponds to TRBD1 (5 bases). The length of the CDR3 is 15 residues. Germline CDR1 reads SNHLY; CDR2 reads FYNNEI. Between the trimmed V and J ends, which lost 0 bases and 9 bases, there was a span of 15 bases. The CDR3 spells CASSEASPGWGEQFF. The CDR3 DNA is TGTGCCAGCAGTGAAGCCTCTCCAGGGTGGGGTGAGCAGTTCTTC.

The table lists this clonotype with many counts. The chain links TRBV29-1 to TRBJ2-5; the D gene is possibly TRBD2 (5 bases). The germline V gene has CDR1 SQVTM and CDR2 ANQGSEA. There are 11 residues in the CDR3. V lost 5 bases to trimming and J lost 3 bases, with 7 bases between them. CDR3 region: CSVLGEETQYF. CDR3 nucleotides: TGCAGCGTTCTCGGGGAAGAGACCCAGTACTTC.

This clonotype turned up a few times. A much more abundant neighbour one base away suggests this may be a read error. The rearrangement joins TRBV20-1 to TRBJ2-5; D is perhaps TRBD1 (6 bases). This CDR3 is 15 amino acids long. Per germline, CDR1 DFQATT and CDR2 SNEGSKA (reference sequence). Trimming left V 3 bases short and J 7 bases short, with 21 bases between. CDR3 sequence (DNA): TGCAGTGCTAGGCACTCGGATGGGGGCCGCGGGACCCAGTACTTC. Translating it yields CSARHSDGGRGTQYF.

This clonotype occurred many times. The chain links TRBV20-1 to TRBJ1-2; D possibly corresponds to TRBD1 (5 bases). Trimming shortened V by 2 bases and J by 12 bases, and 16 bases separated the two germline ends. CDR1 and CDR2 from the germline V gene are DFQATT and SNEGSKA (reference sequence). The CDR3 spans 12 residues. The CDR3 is CSARIGAHTNTF. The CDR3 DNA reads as TGCAGTGCTAGAATAGGGGCACATACTAACACCTTC.

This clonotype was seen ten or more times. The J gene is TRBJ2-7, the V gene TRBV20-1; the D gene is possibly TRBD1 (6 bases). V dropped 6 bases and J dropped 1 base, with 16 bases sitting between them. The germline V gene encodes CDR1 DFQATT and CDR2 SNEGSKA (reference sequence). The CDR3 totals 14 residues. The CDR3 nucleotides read TGCAGTGCAAATACTTTCGGACAGTCCTACGAGCAGTACTTC. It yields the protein CSANTFGQSYEQYF.

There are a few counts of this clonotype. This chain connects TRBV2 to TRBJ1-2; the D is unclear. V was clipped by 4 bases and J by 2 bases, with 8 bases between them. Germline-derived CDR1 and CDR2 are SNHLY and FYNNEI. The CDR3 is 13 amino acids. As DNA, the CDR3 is TGTGCCAGCAGTGGGGTTGCCAACTATGGCTACACCTTC. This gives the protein CASSGVANYGYTF.

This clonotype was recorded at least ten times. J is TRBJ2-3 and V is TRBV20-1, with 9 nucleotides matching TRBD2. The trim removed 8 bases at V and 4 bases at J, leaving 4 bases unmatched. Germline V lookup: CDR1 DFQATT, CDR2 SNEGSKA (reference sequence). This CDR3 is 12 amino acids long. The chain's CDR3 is CSCGGASDTQYF. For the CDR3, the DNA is TGCAGTTGCGGGGGGGCGTCAGATACGCAGTATTTT.

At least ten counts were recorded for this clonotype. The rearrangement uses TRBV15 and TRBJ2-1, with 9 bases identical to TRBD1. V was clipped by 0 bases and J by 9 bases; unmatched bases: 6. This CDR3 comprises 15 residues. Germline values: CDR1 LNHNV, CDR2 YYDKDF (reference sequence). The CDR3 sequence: CATSRDGDRVGEQFF. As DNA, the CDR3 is TGTGCCACCAGCAGAGATGGGGACAGGGTGGGTGAGCAGTTCTTC. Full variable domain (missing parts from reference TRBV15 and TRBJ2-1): DAMVIQNPRYQVTQFGKPVTLSCSQTLNHNVMYWYQQKSSQAPKLLFHYYDKDFNNEADTPDNFQSRRPNTSFCFLDIRSPGLGDTAMYLCATSRDGDRVGEQFFGPGTRLTVL.

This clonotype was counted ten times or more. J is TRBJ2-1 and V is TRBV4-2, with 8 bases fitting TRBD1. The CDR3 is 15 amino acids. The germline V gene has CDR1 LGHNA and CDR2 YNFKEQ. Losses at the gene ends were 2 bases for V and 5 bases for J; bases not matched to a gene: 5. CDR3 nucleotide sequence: TGTGCCAGCAGCCAACTCGGGACAGGCGACAATGAGCAGTTCTTC. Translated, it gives CASSQLGTGDNEQFF.

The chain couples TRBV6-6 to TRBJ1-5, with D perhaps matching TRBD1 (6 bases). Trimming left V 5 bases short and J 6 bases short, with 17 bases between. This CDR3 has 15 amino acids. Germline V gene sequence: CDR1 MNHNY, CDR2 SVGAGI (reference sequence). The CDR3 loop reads CASSQSGRGGQPQHF. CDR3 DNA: TGTGCCAGCAGTCAATCAGGGAGAGGGGGTCAGCCCCAGCATTTT.

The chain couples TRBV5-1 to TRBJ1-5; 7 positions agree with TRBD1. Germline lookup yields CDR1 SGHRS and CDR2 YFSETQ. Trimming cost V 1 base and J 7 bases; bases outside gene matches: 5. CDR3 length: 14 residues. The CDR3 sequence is CASSLNTGEQPQHF. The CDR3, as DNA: TGCGCCAGCAGCTTGAACACAGGGGAGCAGCCCCAGCATTTT.

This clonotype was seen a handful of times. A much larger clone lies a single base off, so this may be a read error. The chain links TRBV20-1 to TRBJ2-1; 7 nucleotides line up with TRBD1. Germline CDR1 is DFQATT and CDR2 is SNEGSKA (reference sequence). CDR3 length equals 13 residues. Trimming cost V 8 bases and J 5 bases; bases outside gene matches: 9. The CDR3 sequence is CSTKTGVNNEQFF. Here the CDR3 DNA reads TGCAGTACTAAAACAGGGGTGAACAATGAGCAGTTCTTC.

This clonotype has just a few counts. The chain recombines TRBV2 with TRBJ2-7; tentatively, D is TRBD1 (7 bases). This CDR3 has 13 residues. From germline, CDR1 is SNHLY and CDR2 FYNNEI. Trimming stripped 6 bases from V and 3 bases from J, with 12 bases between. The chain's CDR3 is CASRGQGGYEQYF. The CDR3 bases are TGTGCCAGCAGGGGGCAGGGGGGCTACGAGCAGTACTTC.

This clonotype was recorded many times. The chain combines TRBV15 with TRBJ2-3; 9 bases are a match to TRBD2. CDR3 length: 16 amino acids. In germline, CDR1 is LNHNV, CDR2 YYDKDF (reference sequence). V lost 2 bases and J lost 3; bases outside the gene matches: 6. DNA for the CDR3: TGTGCCACCAGCAGATTTGGACTAGCGATAACAGATACGCAGTATTTT. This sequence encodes CATSRFGLAITDTQYF.

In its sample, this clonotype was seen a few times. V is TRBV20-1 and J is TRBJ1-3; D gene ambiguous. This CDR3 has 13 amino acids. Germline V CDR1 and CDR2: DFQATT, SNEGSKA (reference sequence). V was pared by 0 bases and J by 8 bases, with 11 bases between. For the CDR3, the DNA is TGCAGTGCTAGAGAAACCTCCAAGGACACCATATATTTT. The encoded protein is CSARETSKDTIYF.